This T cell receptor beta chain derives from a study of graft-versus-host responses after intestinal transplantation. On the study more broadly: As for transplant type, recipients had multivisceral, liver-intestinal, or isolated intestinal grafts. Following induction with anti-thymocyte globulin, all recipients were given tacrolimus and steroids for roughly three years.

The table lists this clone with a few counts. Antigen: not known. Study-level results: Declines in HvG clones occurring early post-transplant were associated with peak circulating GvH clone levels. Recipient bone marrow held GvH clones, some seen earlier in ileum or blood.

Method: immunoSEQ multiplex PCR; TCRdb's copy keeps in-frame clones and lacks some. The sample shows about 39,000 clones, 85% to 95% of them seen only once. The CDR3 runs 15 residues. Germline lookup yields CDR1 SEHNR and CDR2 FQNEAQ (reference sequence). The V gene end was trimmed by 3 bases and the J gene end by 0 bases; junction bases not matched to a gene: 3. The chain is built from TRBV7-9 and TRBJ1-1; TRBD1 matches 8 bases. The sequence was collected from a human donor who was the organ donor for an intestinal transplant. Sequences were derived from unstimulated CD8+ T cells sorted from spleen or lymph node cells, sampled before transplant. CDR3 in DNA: TGTGCCAGCAGCTTGCAGGGGGCCATGAACACTGAAGCTTTCTTT. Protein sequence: CASSLQGAMNTEAFF. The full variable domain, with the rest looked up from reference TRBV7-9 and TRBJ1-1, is DTGVSQNPRHKITKRGQNVTFRCDPISEHNRLYWYRQTLGQGPEFLTYFQNEAQLEKSRLLSDRFSAERPKGSFSTLEIQRTEQGDSAMYLCASSLQGAMNTEAFFGQGTRLTVV.